The source of this T cell receptor (beta chain) is a study of radiation and T cells in renal cell carcinoma. Whole-study context: Nephrectomy followed 15 Gy stereotactic body radiation by 4 weeks. Whole-study results and caveats: In blood, top tumor clones expanded by 2 weeks, shrinking by 4. Pretreatment tumor biopsies were lacking, so baseline clonotypes are unknown.

TCRdb's table, derived via immunoSEQ multiplex PCR, lists solely in-frame clones and lacks some. This sample has about 140,000 clones, with around four fifths found just once. A note on this clone: As yet, its antigen is unknown.

The time point denotes: baseline pretreatment blood. Treatment defined: 15 Gy SBRT to primary tumor, nephrectomy 4 weeks later. This renal cell carcinoma was of the clear cell type. Germline CDR1 and CDR2: SGHTA and FQGNSA. V lost 5 bases and J lost 7, with 9 bases in between. The CDR3 runs 11 residues. The clonotype originates from a woman in her 50s with renal cell carcinoma. Sequenced material: blood, taken from a patient whose treatment included radiotherapy and nephrectomy. V gene TRBV7-2 combines with J gene TRBJ2-7; D uncertain. CDR3 loop: CASSLRVEQYF. The CDR3 bases are TGTGCCAGCAGCCTGAGAGTTGAGCAGTACTTC.